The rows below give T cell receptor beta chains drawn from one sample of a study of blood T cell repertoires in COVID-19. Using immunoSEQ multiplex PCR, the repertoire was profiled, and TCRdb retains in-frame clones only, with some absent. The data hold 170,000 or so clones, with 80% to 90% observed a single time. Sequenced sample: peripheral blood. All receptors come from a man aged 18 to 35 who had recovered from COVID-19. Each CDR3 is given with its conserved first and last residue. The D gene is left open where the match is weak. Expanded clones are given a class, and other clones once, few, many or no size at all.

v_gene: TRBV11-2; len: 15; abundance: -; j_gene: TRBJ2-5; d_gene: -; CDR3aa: CASSLVGGVGETQYF; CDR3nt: TGTGCCAGCAGCTTAGTAGGAGGGGTCGGGGAGACCCAGTACTTC
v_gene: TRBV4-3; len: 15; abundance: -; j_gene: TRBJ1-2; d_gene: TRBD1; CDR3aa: CASSQTTGIGFGYTF; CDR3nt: TGCGCCAGCAGCCAAACGACAGGGATCGGGTTCGGCTACACCTTC
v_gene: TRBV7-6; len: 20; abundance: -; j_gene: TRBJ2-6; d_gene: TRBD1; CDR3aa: CASSSRAPGQAGSGANVLTF; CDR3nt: TGTGCCAGCAGCTCACGTGCTCCGGGACAGGCCGGCTCTGGGGCCAACGTCCTGACTTTC
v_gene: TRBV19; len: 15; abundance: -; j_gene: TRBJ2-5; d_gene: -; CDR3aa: CASSTEVASARQRYF; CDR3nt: TGTGCCAGTAGTACAGAAGTGGCTAGCGCGAGGCAACGGTACTTC
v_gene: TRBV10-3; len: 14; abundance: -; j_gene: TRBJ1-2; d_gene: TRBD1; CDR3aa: CAILGQGSNYGYTF; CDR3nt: TGTGCCATCCTGGGACAGGGCTCAAACTATGGCTACACCTTC
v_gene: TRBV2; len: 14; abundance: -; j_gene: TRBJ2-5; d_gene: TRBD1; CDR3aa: CASTGTGPRETQYF; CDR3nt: TGTGCCTCCACCGGGACAGGTCCTAGAGAGACCCAGTACTTC
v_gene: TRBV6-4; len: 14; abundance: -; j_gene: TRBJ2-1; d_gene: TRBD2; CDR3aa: CASSPTSAYNEQFF; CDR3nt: TGTGCCAGCAGTCCGACTAGCGCCTACAATGAGCAGTTCTTC
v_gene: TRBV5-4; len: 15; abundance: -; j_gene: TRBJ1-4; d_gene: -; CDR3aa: CASSFAGGTNEKLFF; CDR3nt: TGTGCCAGCAGCTTCGCGGGCGGGACTAATGAAAAACTGTTTTTT
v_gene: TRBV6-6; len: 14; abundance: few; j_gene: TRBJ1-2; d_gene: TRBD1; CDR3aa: CASSYSGQEYGYTF; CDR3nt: TGTGCCAGCAGTTACTCGGGACAGGAGTATGGCTACACCTTC
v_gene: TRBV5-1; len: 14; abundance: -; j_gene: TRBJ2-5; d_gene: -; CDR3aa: CASSGSGSQETQYF; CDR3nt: TGCGCCAGCAGCGGTAGCGGCAGTCAAGAGACCCAGTACTTC
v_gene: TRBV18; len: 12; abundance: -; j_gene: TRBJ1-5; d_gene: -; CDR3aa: CASSPPGQPQHF; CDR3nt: TGTGCCAGCTCACCCCCGGGTCAGCCCCAGCATTTT
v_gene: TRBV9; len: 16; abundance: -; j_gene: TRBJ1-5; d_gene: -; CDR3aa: CASSPLGEDHNQPQHF; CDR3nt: TGTGCCAGCAGCCCCTTAGGGGAGGACCACAATCAGCCCCAGCATTTT
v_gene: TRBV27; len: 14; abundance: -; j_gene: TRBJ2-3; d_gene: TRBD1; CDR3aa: CASSSRQGVNTQYF; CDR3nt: TGTGCCAGCAGTTCCCGACAGGGGGTGAATACGCAGTATTTT
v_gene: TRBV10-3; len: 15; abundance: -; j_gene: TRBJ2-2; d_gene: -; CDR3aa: CAISDGVSNTGELFF; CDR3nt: TGTGCCATCAGTGATGGAGTCTCGAACACCGGGGAGCTGTTTTTT
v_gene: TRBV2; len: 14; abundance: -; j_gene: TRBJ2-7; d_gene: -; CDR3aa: CASTLIGLLDEQYF; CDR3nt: TGTGCCAGCACCCTGATTGGCCTCCTAGACGAGCAGTACTTC
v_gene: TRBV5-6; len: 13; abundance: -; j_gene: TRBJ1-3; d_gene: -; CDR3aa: CASSAMGGNTIYF; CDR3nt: TGTGCCAGCAGCGCAATGGGCGGAAACACCATATATTTT
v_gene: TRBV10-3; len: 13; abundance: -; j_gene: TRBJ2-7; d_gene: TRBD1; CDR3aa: CAISDTGTVEQYF; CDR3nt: TGTGCCATCAGTGACACCGGGACAGTCGAGCAGTACTTC
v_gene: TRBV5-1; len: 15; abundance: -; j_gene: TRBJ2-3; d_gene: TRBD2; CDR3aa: CASSLVAGGTDTQYF; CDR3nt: TGCGCCAGCAGCTTGGTAGCGGGAGGCACAGATACGCAGTATTTT
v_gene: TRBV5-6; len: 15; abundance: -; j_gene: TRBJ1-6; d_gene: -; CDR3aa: CASSFRSSYNSPLHF; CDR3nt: TGTGCCAGCAGCTTCCGGAGCTCCTATAATTCACCCCTCCACTTT
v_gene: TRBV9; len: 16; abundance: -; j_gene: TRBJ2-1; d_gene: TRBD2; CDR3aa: CASSTQLAGVSNEQFF; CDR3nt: TGTGCCAGCAGCACCCAGCTAGCGGGAGTATCCAATGAGCAGTTCTTC
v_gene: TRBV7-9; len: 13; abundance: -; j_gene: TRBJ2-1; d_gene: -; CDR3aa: CASSSTGPGRQFF; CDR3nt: TGTGCCAGCAGCTCCACCGGGCCCGGGAGGCAGTTCTTC
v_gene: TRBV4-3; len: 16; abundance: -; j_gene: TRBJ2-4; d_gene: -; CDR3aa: CASSQEGTGGRNIQYF; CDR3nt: TGCGCCAGCAGCCAAGAGGGGACCGGGGGGCGGAACATTCAGTACTTC
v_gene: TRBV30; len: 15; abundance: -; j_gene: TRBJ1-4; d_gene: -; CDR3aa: CAWSFGRAGNEKLFF; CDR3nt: TGTGCCTGGAGCTTTGGGAGGGCCGGGAATGAAAAACTGTTTTTT
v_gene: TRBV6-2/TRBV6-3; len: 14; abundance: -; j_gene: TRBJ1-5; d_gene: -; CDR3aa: CASGHREKGQPQHF; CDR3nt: TGTGCCAGCGGCCACAGGGAAAAAGGTCAGCCCCAGCATTTT
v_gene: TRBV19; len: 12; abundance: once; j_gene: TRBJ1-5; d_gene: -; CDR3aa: CATTTGNQPQHF; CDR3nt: TGTGCCACCACGACAGGAAATCAGCCCCAGCATTTT
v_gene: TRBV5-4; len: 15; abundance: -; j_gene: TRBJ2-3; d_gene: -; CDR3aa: CASSLGRGKADTQYF; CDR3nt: TGTGCCAGCAGCTTGGGTAGGGGTAAAGCAGATACGCAGTATTTT
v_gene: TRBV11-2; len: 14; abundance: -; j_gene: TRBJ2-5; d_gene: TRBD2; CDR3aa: CASSGAGGPWTQYF; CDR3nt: TGTGCCAGCAGCGGGGCGGGAGGGCCCTGGACCCAGTACTTC
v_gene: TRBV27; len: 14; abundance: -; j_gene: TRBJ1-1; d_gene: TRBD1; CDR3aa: CASNPTGWGTEAFF; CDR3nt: TGTGCCAGCAACCCGACAGGGTGGGGCACTGAAGCTTTCTTT
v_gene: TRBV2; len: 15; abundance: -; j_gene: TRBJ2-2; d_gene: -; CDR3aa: CASSRQATNTGELFF; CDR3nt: TGTGCCAGCAGTCGACAGGCGACGAACACCGGGGAGCTGTTTTTT
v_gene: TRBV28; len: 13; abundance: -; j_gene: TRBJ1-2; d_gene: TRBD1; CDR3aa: CASSTPTGVGYTF; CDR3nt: TGTGCCAGCAGTACCCCGACAGGGGTTGGCTACACCTTC
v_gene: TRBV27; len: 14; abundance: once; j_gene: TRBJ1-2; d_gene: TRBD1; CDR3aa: CASSLYGQGYGYTF; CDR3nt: TGTGCCAGCAGTTTATATGGACAGGGCTATGGCTACACCTTC
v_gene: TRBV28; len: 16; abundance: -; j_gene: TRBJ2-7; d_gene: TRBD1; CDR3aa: CASSPGGGTGGYEQYF; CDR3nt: TGTGCCAGCAGTCCCGGTGGCGGGACAGGGGGCTACGAGCAGTACTTC
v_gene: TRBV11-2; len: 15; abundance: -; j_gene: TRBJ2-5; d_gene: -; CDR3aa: CASSLARGHQETQYF; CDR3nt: TGTGCCAGCAGCTTAGCCAGGGGACACCAAGAGACCCAGTACTTC
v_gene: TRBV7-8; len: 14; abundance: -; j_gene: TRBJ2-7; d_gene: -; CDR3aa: CASSLPGYSYEQYF; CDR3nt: TGTGCCAGCAGCCTTCCAGGGTATTCCTACGAGCAGTACTTC